The source of this T cell receptor beta chain is a study of blood T cell repertoires in COVID-19. Overall study: COVID-19 samples, acute and convalescent, were from the United States, Italy and Spain.

The CDR3 has 12 residues. Germline V gene lookup returns CDR1 SGHKS and CDR2 YYEKEE (reference sequence). V lost 3 bases to trimming and J lost 7 bases, with 11 bases between them. TCRdb's table, derived via immunoSEQ multiplex PCR, lists solely in-frame clones and lacks some. Among about 140,000 clones, 70% to 85% were seen once, and the ten largest hold under 4.5%. The sample consisted of peripheral blood. The V call is TRBV5-5, the J call TRBJ2-7, with a possible D match to TRBD1 (6 bases). The source is a man between 60 and 75 years old with acute or convalescent COVID-19. CDR3 amino acids: CASSWTEREQYF. In DNA form, the CDR3 reads TGTGCCAGCAGCTGGACAGAGAGGGAGCAGTACTTC.